This record concerns one T cell receptor (beta chain) sequence. The data are from a study of tumor and adjacent non-tumor tissue in lung cancer. RNA was extracted from bulk tissue without any cell sorting. The library came from three nested PCR rounds adapted from ARM-PCR protocols. Via MiXCR, TCRdb re-called the multiplex PCR reads, giving one row per CDR3 protein. The sample records some 120,000 distinct CDR3 sequences, around three fifths being singletons. This CDR3 spans 12 amino acids. CDR1 is SGHAT, CDR2 FQNNGV, per germline. V was cut by 4 bases and J by 10 bases, with 11 bases left in between. The receptor was derived from a man under 40 with non-small cell lung cancer. Material: lung tumor tissue. The rearrangement uses TRBV11-2 and TRBJ2-1; D is ambiguous. The CDR3 protein is CASSSEDTEQFF. The CDR3, as DNA: TGTGCCAGCAGCTCAGAGGATACAGAGCAGTTCTTC.